A single sample is the source of the 8 T cell receptor beta chains below, sequenced in a study of circulating CD8 cells and anti-PD-1 response in melanoma. TCR libraries were prepared from approximately 15 ng of total RNA with the QIAseq Immune Repertoire TCR panel. A single record per CDR3 protein comes from TCRdb applying MiXCR to the reads. This table holds just over 650 distinct CDR3 sequences, about 7% found once. Live CD3+CD8+TCRalphabeta+ cells were sorted into four subsets by PD-1 and/or TIGIT. Sequenced here: CD8+ T cells from PBMCs, sampled at baseline or after one month of anti-PD-1 therapy (not recorded which). Source of these receptors: a human donor with melanoma.

This clonotype is deemed large. The rearrangement joins TRBV7-2 to TRBJ2-1; TRBD2 is a possible D gene (6 bases). V lost 1 base and J lost 6, with 13 bases in between. CDR3 length: 15 amino acids. CDR1 is SGHTA and CDR2 is FQGNSA in the germline V gene. CDR3 sequence: CASSLGGLASNEQFF. The DNA for the CDR3 is TGTGCCAGCAGCTTAGGTGGGCTAGCGTCCAATGAGCAGTTCTTC.

This clonotype is classed as large (0.1 to 1%). The chain is built from TRBV6-4 and TRBJ2-2, with no clear D. This CDR3 comprises 12 residues. CDR1 MRHNA and CDR2 SNTAGT come from the germline V gene. The germline V and J ends were trimmed by 3 bases and 2 bases, with 1 base remaining between them. CDR3 protein: CASSENTGELFF. The CDR3 DNA sequence: TGTGCCAGCAGTGAAAACACCGGGGAGCTGTTTTTT.

Judged by abundance, this clonotype is large. The chain links TRBV6-4 to TRBJ2-3; TRBD2 matches 9 bases. The trim removed 3 bases at V and 1 base at J, leaving 2 bases unmatched. The CDR3 totals 15 residues. Germline loops: CDR1 MRHNA, CDR2 SNTAGT. CDR3 residues: CASSEIAGGTDTQYF. In nucleotides, the CDR3 is TGTGCCAGCAGTGAAATAGCGGGGGGCACAGATACGCAGTATTTT.

In its sample, this clonotype ranks as medium-sized. The chain is built from TRBV24-1 and TRBJ2-5; TRBD2 might be the D (6 bases). The V and J ends lost 9 bases and 5 bases respectively, with 15 bases between them. Germline V CDR1 and CDR2: KGHDR, SFDVKD. This CDR3 is 13 amino acids long. This CDR3 is CATRGVGKETQYF. In nucleotides, the CDR3 is TGTGCCACCCGCGGGGTTGGAAAGGAGACCCAGTACTTC.

This clonotype is labeled medium-sized (0.01 to 0.1%). The chain is built from TRBV20-1 and TRBJ2-3; maybe TRBD2 (5 bases). CDR1 DFQATT and CDR2 SNEGSKA come from the germline V gene (reference sequence). Trimming took 3 bases from V and 0 from J, leaving 10 bases between them. The CDR3 consists of 14 residues. CDR3 in DNA: TGCAGTGCTAGTAAGGCGGGTAGCACAGATACGCAGTATTTT. As protein: CSASKAGSTDTQYF.

By sample fraction, this clonotype is large. CDR3 nucleotides: TGTGCCACTCAACGGACAGGGGGGATCTACGAGCAGTACTTC. It is translated as CATQRTGGIYEQYF. V gene TRBV19 combines with J gene TRBJ2-7, with TRBD1 matching 10 bases. The length of the CDR3 is 14 residues. CDR1 is LNHDA, CDR2 SQIVND, per germline (reference sequence). V shed 10 bases and J 3 bases; nucleotides not matched to a gene: 9.

This clonotype is classed as medium-sized. This sequence joins TRBV6-4 and TRBJ2-6, with 7 bases matching TRBD2. Germline V gene lookup returns CDR1 MRHNA and CDR2 SNTAGT. V was clipped by 3 bases and J by 0 bases; unmatched bases: 2. This CDR3 is built from 16 residues. CDR3 loop: CASSERGSSGANVLTF. Written as DNA, the CDR3 is TGTGCCAGCAGTGAGCGGGGGAGCTCTGGGGCCAACGTCCTGACTTTC.

This clonotype is labeled as large (0.1 to 1%). This chain connects TRBV19 to TRBJ1-1; D gene unclear. V lost 3 bases to trimming and J lost 1 base, with 6 bases between them. The CDR3 consists of 13 residues. CDR1 is LNHDA and CDR2 is SQIVND in the germline V gene (reference sequence). In DNA, the CDR3 is TGTGCCAGTAGTATGAGGGCGAACACTGAAGCTTTCTTT. It yields the protein CASSMRANTEAFF.